These 12 T cell receptor beta chains were sequenced from one sample in a study of cytomegalovirus exposure and HLA in healthy donors. The PCR employed 60 Vbeta primers together with 13 Jbeta primers. Assay used: immunoSEQ multiplex PCR; TCRdb lists only in-frame clones, some missing. The sample contains 100,000 to 150,000 clones, 65% to 85% of which appear only once. Sequencing was done on a sample of PBMCs. These TCRs come from a woman between 40 and 55 years old in good health and CMV-seropositive.

The CDR3 loop is CASEGPTPPYEQYF. The CDR3 bases are TGTGCTAGTGAGGGGCCGACTCCTCCTTACGAGCAGTACTTC. The chain joins TRBV12-5 to TRBJ2-7; D might be TRBD1 (5 bases). The CDR3 extends over 14 amino acids. CDR1 is LGHNT, CDR2 FRNRAP, per germline. Deletions cut 7 bases from V and 4 bases from J, with 17 bases between.

V usage is TRBV30 and J usage is TRBJ2-5; D perhaps matches TRBD2 (5 bases). V lost 0 bases and J lost 4, with 15 bases in between. This CDR3 has 15 residues. The germline CDR1 and CDR2 sequences are GTSNPN and SVGIG (reference sequence). The DNA of the CDR3 is TGTGCCTGGAGTGTAGTTTCGGGGTGGGGAGAGACCCAGTACTTC. It encodes CAWSVVSGWGETQYF.

V is TRBV19 and J is TRBJ2-1, with 9 bases identical to TRBD1. The CDR3 loop spans 15 amino acids. Germline trimming cut 4 bases from V and 4 bases from J; bases unmatched to any gene: 5. CDR1 is LNHDA and CDR2 is SQIVND in the germline V gene (reference sequence). DNA for the CDR3: TGTGCCAGTAGTACCGGGACAGGGCAATACAATGAGCAGTTCTTC. Protein product: CASSTGTGQYNEQFF.

The chain couples TRBV29-1 to TRBJ2-1; D could derive from TRBD1 or TRBD2 (6 bases each). V shed 8 bases and J shed 8 bases, with 22 bases lying between them. The CDR3 is made up of 14 amino acids. CDR1 SQVTM and CDR2 ANQGSEA come from the germline V gene. CDR3: CSTEGQPRGDEQFF. The CDR3 DNA follows: TGCAGCACTGAAGGACAGCCACGCGGGGATGAGCAGTTCTTC.

This clone was recorded once. The chain is built from TRBV5-1 and TRBJ2-3; 8 bases line up with TRBD2. This CDR3 is built from 15 residues. The germline CDR1 and CDR2 sequences are SGHRS and YFSETQ. V lost 3 bases to trimming and J lost 2 bases; unmatched junction nucleotides: 5. The CDR3 DNA reads TGCGCCAGCAGCTCGGGAGGGAGCTACACAGATACGCAGTATTTT. Encoded protein: CASSSGGSYTDTQYF. Together with reference TRBV5-1 and TRBJ2-3, the CDR3 gives the full variable domain: KAGVTQTPRYLIKTRGQQVTLSCSPISGHRSVSWYQQTPGQGLQFLFEYFSETQRNKGNFPGRFSGRQFSNSRSEMNVSTLELGDSALYLCASSSGGSYTDTQYFGPGTRLTVL.

V usage is TRBV27 and J usage is TRBJ1-1, with no clear D. The CDR3 consists of 10 residues. Germline CDR1 and CDR2: MNHEY and SMNVEV (reference sequence). V was cut by 6 bases and J by 7 bases, with 6 bases left in between. In nucleotides, the CDR3 is TGTGCCAGCAGGCGAGGTGAAGCTTTCTTT. The encoded protein is CASRRGEAFF.

The V and J genes are TRBV6-5 and TRBJ2-7, with TRBD1 as a possible D gene (5 bases). This CDR3 has 13 residues. Germline V CDR1 and CDR2: MNHEY, SVGAGI. V dropped 6 bases and J dropped 2 bases, with 11 bases sitting between them. CDR3 bases: TGTGCCAGCAGACAAGACAGTGCCTACGAGCAGTACTTC. Its protein is CASRQDSAYEQYF.

V is TRBV7-9 and J is TRBJ1-1, with no clear D. The CDR3 runs 14 residues. The V and J ends lost 0 bases and 0 bases respectively, with 5 bases between them. Per germline, CDR1 SEHNR and CDR2 FQNEAQ (reference sequence). The chain's CDR3 is CASSLAQVNTEAFF. DNA of the CDR3: TGTGCCAGCAGCTTAGCCCAGGTGAACACTGAAGCTTTCTTT. The whole variable domain, remainder taken from reference TRBV7-9 and TRBJ1-1, is DTGVSQNPRHKITKRGQNVTFRCDPISEHNRLYWYRQTLGQGPEFLTYFQNEAQLEKSRLLSDRFSAERPKGSFSTLEIQRTEQGDSAMYLCASSLAQVNTEAFFGQGTRLTVV.

This chain connects TRBV4-2 to TRBJ1-4; 8 bases are a match to TRBD1. Germline assignment: CDR1 LGHNA and CDR2 YNFKEQ. V dropped 4 bases and J dropped 4; count of bases not matched to a gene: 2. The CDR3 has 14 amino acids. The CDR3 region is CASSPGTGNEKLFF. The CDR3 coding sequence is TGTGCCAGCAGCCCCGGGACAGGTAATGAAAAACTGTTTTTT.

The chain couples TRBV7-9 to TRBJ1-5; TRBD1 matches at 9 bases. The germline CDR1 and CDR2 sequences are SEHNR and FQNEAQ (reference sequence). V trimming: 1 base; J trimming: 6 bases; junction bases outside the gene matches: 4. This CDR3 has 15 residues. As DNA, the CDR3 is TGTGCCAGCAGCTTAGGGACAGGGGCTAGTCAGCCCCAGCATTTT. It yields the protein CASSLGTGASQPQHF.

In the case of this clone: Other nucleotide sequences from this sample produce the same CDR3. V gene TRBV7-2 combines with J gene TRBJ2-7; D is ambiguous. CDR3 length equals 13 residues. The V gene lost 3 bases and the J gene lost 1 base, with 7 bases spanning the gap. CDR1 is SGHTA and CDR2 is FQGNSA in the germline V gene. The CDR3 is CASSLAGSYEQYF. The CDR3 nucleotides are TGTGCCAGCAGCTTGGCCGGGTCCTACGAGCAGTACTTC.

The chain recombines TRBV4-1 with TRBJ2-1; 8 bases match TRBD2. The CDR3 length is 16 residues. From germline, CDR1 is MGHRA and CDR2 YSYEKL. Trimming cost V 3 bases and J 3 bases; bases outside gene matches: 7. CDR3 bases: TGCGCCAGCAGCCATTTAGCGGGGAGGGGCTACAATGAGCAGTTCTTC. Translating gives CASSHLAGRGYNEQFF.